The 10 T cell receptor beta chains below all came from one sample that was sequenced in a study of blood T cell repertoires in COVID-19. Generated by immunoSEQ multiplex PCR, the TCRdb table keeps only in-frame clones and is missing some. The sample yields hundreds of thousands of clones, about nine tenths seen once. The sample was peripheral blood. The receptors here all came from a man younger than 30 with active or convalescent COVID-19.

V is TRBV7-3 and J is TRBJ1-1; D might be TRBD1 (5 bases). V was shortened by 2 bases and J by 8 bases, with 12 bases between the two germline ends. Germline V CDR1 and CDR2: SGHTA, FQGTGA. The length of the CDR3 is 13 residues. Here the CDR3 reads CASSLFGGGEAFF. The CDR3 coding sequence is TGTGCCAGCAGCTTATTCGGGGGAGGGGAAGCTTTCTTT.

The V and J genes are TRBV7-2 and TRBJ2-3, with D possibly being TRBD2 (5 bases). CDR3 length equals 14 residues. Trimming took 3 bases from V and 1 from J, leaving 8 bases between them. CDR1 is SGHTA, CDR2 FQGNSA, per germline. The CDR3 loop is CASSFGVRTDTQYF. As DNA, the CDR3 is TGTGCCAGCAGCTTCGGGGTGCGCACAGATACGCAGTATTTT.

The V gene is TRBV7-9, the J gene TRBJ2-1; perhaps TRBD2 as D (6 bases). Per germline, CDR1 SEHNR and CDR2 FQNEAQ (reference sequence). The V end was cut by 5 bases, the J end by 8 bases, with 22 bases between. There are 16 residues in the CDR3. Here the CDR3 DNA reads TGTGCCAGCAGCCTTGGGACCGGACTAACCCTTCATGAGCAGTTCTTC. Protein sequence: CASSLGTGLTLHEQFF.

This chain uses TRBV13 with TRBJ2-7; D possibly corresponds to TRBD2 (6 bases). The CDR3 sequence is 14 residues long. The V gene lost 5 bases and the J gene lost 5 bases, with 16 bases spanning the gap. Germline-derived CDR1 and CDR2 are PRHDT and FYEKMQ (reference sequence). The CDR3 DNA follows: TGTGCCAGCAGCATAACCGGGACGGGGGACGAGCAGTACTTC. This gives the protein CASSITGTGDEQYF.

As concerns this clone: This CDR3 fails to terminate in the conserved phenylalanine or tryptophan, so it likely reflects a read error. The DNA is omitted, as the CDR3 cannot be located on it reliably, and the CDR3 follows TCRdb's listing. This chain connects TRBV20-1 to TRBJ1-2; the table names TRBD1, a call not compared with the DNA. Looked up from germline, CDR1 is DFQATT and CDR2 is SNEGSKA (reference sequence). Termini included, the CDR3 measures 14 amino acids. The CDR3 is CSASGAPRTALSPL.

V and J are TRBV11-2 and TRBJ1-1; possibly TRBD1 for D (6 bases). Germline V lookup: CDR1 SGHAT, CDR2 FQNNGV. CDR3 length equals 14 residues. The V gene lost 4 bases and the J gene lost 7 bases, with 16 bases spanning the gap. CDR3: CASSWGHPGGEAFF. As DNA, the CDR3 is TGTGCCAGCAGCTGGGGACACCCTGGGGGTGAAGCTTTCTTT.

The V and J genes are TRBV6-5 and TRBJ2-2, with no clear D. V dropped 2 bases and J dropped 1 base, with 8 bases sitting between them. This CDR3 is built from 15 residues. Germline CDR1 and CDR2: MNHEY and SVGAGI. The CDR3 region has the DNA TGTGCCAGCAGTTACGATAGGAGGAACACCGGGGAGCTGTTTTTT. It encodes CASSYDRRNTGELFF.

The chain employs TRBV20-1 and TRBJ1-5, with 8 positions matching TRBD1. Germline loops: CDR1 DFQATT, CDR2 SNEGSKA (reference sequence). This CDR3 is built from 16 residues. The V and J ends lost 3 bases and 0 bases, in that order; junction bases with no gene match: 7. CDR3 region: CSASPMDRDSNQPQHF. The CDR3 bases are TGCAGTGCTAGTCCTATGGACAGGGATAGCAATCAGCCCCAGCATTTT.

The rearrangement joins TRBV9 to TRBJ2-1; 8 bases fit TRBD2. The germline V gene has CDR1 SGDLS and CDR2 YYNGEE. V lost 5 bases to trimming and J lost 1 base; unmatched junction nucleotides: 14. This CDR3 is built from 18 residues. CDR3 region: CASSPSGRLDRSYNEQFF. CDR3 bases: TGTGCCAGCAGTCCCAGCGGGAGATTAGACAGGTCCTACAATGAGCAGTTCTTC.

The chain combines TRBV4-1 with TRBJ1-1, with 8 bases that match TRBD1. V gave up 6 bases and J gave up 1 base; unmatched junction bases: 7. The CDR3 contains 15 residues. CDR1 and CDR2 from the germline V gene are MGHRA and YSYEKL. The CDR3 DNA sequence: TGCGCCAGCAGTCCGCCGACAGGGGAGAACACTGAAGCTTTCTTT. It yields the protein CASSPPTGENTEAFF.